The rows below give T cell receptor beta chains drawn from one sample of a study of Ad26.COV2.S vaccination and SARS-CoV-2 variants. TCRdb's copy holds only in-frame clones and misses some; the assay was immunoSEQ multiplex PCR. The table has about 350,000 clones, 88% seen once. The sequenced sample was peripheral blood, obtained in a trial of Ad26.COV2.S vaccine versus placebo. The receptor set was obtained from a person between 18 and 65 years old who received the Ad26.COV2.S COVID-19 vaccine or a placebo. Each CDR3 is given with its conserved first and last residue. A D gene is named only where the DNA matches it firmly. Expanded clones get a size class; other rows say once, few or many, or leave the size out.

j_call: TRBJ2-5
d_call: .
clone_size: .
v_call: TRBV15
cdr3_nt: TGTGCCACCAGTAAGGTGGGAGGGGGGGACGAGACCCAGTACTTC
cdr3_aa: CATSKVGGGDETQYF

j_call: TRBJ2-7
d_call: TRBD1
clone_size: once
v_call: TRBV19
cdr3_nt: TGTGCCAGTAAAGTCGACAGGGGGGACGAGCAGTACTTC
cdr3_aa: CASKVDRGDEQYF

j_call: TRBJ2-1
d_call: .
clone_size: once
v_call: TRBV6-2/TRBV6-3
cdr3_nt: TGTGCCAGCAGCTCAGACAGCAATGAGCAGTTCTTC
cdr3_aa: CASSSDSNEQFF

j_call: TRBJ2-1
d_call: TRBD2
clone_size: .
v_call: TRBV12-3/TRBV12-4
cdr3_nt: TGTGCCAGCAGTATACCGGGACTAGCGGGTTTCTTC
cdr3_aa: CASSIPGLAGFF

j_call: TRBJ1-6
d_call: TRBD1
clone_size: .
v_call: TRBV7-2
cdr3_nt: TGTGCCAGCAGCTTAGCGACAGGGGGGGCTTCACCCCTCCACTTT
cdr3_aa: CASSLATGGASPLHF

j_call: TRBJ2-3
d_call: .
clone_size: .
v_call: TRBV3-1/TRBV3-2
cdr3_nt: TGTGCCAGCAGCCTGGTTGATACGCAGTATTTT
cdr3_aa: CASSLVDTQYF

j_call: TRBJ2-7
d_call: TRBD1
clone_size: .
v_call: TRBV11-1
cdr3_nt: TGTGCCAGCAGCTTATATGGGACAGGGGGTAGCGAGCAGTACTTC
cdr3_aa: CASSLYGTGGSEQYF

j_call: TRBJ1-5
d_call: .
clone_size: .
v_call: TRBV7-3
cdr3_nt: TGTGCCAGCAGCTTAAGTAAGGGTCAGCCCCAGCATTTT
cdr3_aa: CASSLSKGQPQHF

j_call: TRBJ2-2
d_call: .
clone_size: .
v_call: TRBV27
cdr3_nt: TGTGCCAGCAGTTTCAGGTTCGGTGGAAACGGGGAGCTGTTTTTT
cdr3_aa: CASSFRFGGNGELFF

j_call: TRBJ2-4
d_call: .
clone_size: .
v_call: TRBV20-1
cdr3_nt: TGCAGTGCTAGTCCGGATGGGGACATTCAGTACTTC
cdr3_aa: CSASPDGDIQYF

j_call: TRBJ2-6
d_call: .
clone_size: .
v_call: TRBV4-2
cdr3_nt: TGTGCCAGCAGCCATAGTACCGGGACCGGGGCCAACGTCCTGACTTTC
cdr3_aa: CASSHSTGTGANVLTF

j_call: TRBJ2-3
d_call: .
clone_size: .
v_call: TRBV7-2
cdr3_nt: TGTGCCAGCAGCCCCCTGTCCAGCACAGATACGCAGTATTTT
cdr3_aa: CASSPLSSTDTQYF

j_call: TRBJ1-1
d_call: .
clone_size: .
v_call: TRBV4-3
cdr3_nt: TGCGCCAGCAGCCACGGAGGAGGTACTGAAGCTTTCTTT
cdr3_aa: CASSHGGGTEAFF

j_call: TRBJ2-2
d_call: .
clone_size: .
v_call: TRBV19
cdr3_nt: TGTGCCAGTAGTAAGTATCGGGACCTCATGAACACCGGGGAGCTGTTTTTT
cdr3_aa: CASSKYRDLMNTGELFF

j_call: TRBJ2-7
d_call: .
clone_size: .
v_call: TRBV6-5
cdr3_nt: TGTGCCAGCAGTTACAGGTGGTCCTCCTACGAGCAGTACTTC
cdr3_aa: CASSYRWSSYEQYF

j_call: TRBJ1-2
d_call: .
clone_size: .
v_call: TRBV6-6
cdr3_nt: TGTGCCAGCAGTTACCCCCGTTGGGGAGGTGAGGATGGCTACACCTTC
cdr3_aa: CASSYPRWGGEDGYTF

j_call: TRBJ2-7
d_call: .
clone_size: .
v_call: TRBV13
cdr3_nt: TGTGCCAGCAGCTTAGGGGCCCAGGTCTACGAGCAGTACTTC
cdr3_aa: CASSLGAQVYEQYF

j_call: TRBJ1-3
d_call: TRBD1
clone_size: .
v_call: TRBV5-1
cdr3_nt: TGCGCCAGCAGCTTGGGCGGGACAGGGAACCGAAACACCATATATTTT
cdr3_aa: CASSLGGTGNRNTIYF

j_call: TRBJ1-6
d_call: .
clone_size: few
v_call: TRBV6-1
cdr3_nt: TGTGCCAGCAGTGAAGAGGCAGTATATAATTCACCCCTCCACTTT
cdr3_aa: CASSEEAVYNSPLHF

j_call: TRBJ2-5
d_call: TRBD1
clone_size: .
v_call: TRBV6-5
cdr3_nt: TGTGCCAGTACCACAGGGGGCCAAGAGACCCAGTACTTC
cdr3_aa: CASTTGGQETQYF

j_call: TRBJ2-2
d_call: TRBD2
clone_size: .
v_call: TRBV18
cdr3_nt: TGTGCCAGCTCACCTCCCCTCGGGGGAGGGAATGACGGGGAGCTGTTTTTT
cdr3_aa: CASSPPLGGGNDGELFF

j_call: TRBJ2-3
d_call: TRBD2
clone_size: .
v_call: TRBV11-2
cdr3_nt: TGTGCCAGCAGGCTAGCGGGAGTTCGGGATACGCAGTATTTT
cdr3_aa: CASRLAGVRDTQYF

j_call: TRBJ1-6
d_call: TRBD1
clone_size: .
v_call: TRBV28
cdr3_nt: TGTGCCAGCAGTTCCCCGGGACAGGGTGTCCCCTATAATTCACCCCTCCACTTT
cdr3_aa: CASSSPGQGVPYNSPLHF

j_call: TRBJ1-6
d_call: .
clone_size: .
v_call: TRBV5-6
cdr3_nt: TGTGCCAGCAGCTACCGGGACATACCCAATTCACCCCTCCACTTT
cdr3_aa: CASSYRDIPNSPLHF

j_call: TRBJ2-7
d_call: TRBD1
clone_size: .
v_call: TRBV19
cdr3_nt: TGTGCCAGTAGTACTCGGACAGGGTTAGGGCACGAGCAGTACTTC
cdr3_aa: CASSTRTGLGHEQYF

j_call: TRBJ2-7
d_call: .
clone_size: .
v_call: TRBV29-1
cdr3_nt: TGCAGCGTTTCCCAGGGGTGGGACGAGCAGTACTTC
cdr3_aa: CSVSQGWDEQYF